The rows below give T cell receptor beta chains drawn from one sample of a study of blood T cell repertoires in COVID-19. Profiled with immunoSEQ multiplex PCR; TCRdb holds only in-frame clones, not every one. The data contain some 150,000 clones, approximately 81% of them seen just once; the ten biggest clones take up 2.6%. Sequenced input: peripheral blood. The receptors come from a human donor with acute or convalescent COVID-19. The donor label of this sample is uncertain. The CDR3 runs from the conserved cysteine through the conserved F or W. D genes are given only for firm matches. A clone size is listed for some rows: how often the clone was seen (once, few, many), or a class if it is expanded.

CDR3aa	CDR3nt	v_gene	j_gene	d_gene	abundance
CASSLPTTLAGMYNEQFF	TGCGCCAGCAGCTTACCCACAACCCTAGCGGGGATGTACAATGAGCAGTTCTTC	TRBV5-1	TRBJ2-1	TRBD2	once
CATAQGSDTQYF	TGTGCCACCGCGCAGGGATCCGATACGCAGTATTTT	TRBV24-1	TRBJ2-3	-	-
CASSLDPRAGGDEQFF	TGTGCCAGCAGCTTGGATCCGCGGGCCGGTGGCGATGAGCAGTTCTTC	TRBV5-4	TRBJ2-1	-	-
CASSQQGWEGYTF	TGTGCCAGCAGCCAACAGGGATGGGAGGGCTACACCTTC	TRBV7-9	TRBJ1-2	-	-
CASSPIGQAMLYQPQHF	TGTGCCAGCTCACCAATAGGCCAGGCCATGCTCTATCAGCCCCAGCATTTT	TRBV18	TRBJ1-5	-	few
CASPGGDNTDTQYF	TGTGCCAGCCCCGGGGGGGACAACACAGATACGCAGTATTTT	TRBV7-8	TRBJ2-3	TRBD2	-
CASSFLAGGSADTQYF	TGTGCCAGCAGTTTCTTAGCGGGGGGCTCGGCAGATACGCAGTATTTT	TRBV6-2/TRBV6-3	TRBJ2-3	TRBD2	-
CASSRGTGGDSPLHF	TGTGCCAGCAGCCGCGGGACAGGGGGCGATTCACCCCTCCACTTT	TRBV7-9	TRBJ1-6	TRBD1	-
CASSLGLGVDTQYF	TGTGCCAGCAGCCTGGGACTAGGCGTAGATACGCAGTATTTT	TRBV5-4	TRBJ2-3	TRBD2	-
CASSLQVEETQYF	TGTGCCAGCAGCTTGCAGGTGGAAGAGACCCAGTACTTC	TRBV13	TRBJ2-5	-	-
CASSFIPPAGNEQFF	TGTGCCAGCAGTTTTATCCCACCTGCGGGCAATGAGCAGTTCTTC	TRBV6-2/TRBV6-3	TRBJ2-1	-	few
CASSLTMTGGNEKLFF	TGTGCCAGCAGCCTTACCATGACAGGGGGCAATGAAAAACTGTTTTTT	TRBV9	TRBJ1-4	TRBD1	-
CASSYGRGKGADTQYF	TGTGCCAGCAGTTACGGGCGGGGGAAAGGAGCAGATACGCAGTATTTT	TRBV6-6	TRBJ2-3	TRBD2	-
CATSRDLLTKLYQETQYF	TGTGCCACCAGCAGAGATTTATTAACGAAGCTTTACCAAGAGACCCAGTACTTC	TRBV15	TRBJ2-5	-	-
CASSQDSRRGEVEQYF	TGCGCCAGCAGCCAAGACTCCCGCAGGGGAGAGGTCGAGCAGTACTTC	TRBV4-1	TRBJ2-7	-	once
CASSQVGGGNEKLFF	TGTGCCAGCAGCCAAGTAGGCGGGGGCAATGAAAAACTGTTTTTT	TRBV3-1/TRBV3-2	TRBJ1-4	-	once
CASCPRRGDRGPNSNQPQHF	TGTGCCAGCTGCCCCCGAAGGGGAGACAGGGGGCCGAATAGCAATCAGCCCCAGCATTTT	TRBV6-2/TRBV6-3	TRBJ1-5	TRBD1	-
CASSSGTSGGRNNEQFF	TGTGCCAGCAGCTCGGGGACTAGCGGGGGCCGCAACAATGAGCAGTTCTTC	TRBV7-2	TRBJ2-1	TRBD2	-